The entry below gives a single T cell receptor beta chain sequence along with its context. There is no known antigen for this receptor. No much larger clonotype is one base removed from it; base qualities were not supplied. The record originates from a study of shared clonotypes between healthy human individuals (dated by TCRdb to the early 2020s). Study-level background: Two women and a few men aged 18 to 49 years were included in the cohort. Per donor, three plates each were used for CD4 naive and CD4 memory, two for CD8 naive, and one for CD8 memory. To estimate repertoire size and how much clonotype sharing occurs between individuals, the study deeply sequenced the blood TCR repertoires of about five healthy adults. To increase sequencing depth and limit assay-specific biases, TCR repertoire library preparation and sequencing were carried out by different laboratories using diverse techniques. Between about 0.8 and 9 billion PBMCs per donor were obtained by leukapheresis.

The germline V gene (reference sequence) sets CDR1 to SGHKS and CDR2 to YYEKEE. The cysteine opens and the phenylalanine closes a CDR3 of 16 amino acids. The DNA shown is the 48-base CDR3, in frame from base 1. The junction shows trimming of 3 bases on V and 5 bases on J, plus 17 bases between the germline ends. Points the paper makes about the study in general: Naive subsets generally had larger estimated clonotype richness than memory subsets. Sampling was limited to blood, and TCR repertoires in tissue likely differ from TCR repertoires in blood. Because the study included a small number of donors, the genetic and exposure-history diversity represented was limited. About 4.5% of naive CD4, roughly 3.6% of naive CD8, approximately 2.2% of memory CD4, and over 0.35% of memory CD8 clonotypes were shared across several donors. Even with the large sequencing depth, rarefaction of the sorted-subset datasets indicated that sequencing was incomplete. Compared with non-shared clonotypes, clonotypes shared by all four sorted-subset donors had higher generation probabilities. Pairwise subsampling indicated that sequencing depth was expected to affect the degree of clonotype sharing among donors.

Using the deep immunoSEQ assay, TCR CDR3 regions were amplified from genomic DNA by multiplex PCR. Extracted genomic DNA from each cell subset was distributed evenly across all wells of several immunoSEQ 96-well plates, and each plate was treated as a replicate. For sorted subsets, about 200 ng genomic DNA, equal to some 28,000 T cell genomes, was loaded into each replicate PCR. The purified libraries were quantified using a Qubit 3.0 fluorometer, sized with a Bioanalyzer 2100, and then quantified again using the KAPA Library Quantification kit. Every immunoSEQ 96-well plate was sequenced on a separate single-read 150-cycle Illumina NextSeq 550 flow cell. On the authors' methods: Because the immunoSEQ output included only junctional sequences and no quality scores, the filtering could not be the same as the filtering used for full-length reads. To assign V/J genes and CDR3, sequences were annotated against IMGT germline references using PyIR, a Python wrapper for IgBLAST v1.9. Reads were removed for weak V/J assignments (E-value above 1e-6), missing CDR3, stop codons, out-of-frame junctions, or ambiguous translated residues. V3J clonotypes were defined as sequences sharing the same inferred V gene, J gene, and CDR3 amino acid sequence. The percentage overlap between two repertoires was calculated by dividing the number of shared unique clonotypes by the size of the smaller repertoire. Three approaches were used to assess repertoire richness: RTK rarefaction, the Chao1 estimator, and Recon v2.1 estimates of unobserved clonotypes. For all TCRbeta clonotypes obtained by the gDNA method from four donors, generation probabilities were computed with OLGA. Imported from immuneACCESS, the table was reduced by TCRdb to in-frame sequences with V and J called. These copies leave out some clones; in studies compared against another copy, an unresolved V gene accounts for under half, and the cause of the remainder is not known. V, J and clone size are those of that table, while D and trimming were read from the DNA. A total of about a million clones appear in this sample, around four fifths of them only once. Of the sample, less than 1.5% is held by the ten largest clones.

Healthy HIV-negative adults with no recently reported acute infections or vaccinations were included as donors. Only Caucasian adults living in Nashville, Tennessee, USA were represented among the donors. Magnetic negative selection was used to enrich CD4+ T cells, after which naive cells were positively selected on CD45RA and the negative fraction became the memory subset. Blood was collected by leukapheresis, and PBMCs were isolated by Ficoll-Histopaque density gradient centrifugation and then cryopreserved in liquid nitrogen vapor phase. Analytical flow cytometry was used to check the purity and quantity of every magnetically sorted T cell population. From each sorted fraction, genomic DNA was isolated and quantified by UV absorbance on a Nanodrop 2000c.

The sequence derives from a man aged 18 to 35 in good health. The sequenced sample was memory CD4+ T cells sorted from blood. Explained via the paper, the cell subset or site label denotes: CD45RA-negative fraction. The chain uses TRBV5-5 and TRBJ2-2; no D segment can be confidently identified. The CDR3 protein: CASSWATPVRTGELFF. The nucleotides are TGTGCCAGCAGCTGGGCAACCCCAGTGCGAACCGGGGAGCTGTTTTTT.